Presented here are 29 T cell receptor beta chains from one specimen sequenced in a study of T cells in Graves' hyperthyroidism and ophthalmopathy. There were TCR beta CDR3 regions amplified from RNA transcripts. First-round RT-PCR with HTBI primers amplified the TCR CDR3 region. TCRdb called the multiplex PCR reads again in MiXCR, with one record for every CDR3 protein. The sample holds over 400,000 distinct CDR3 sequences, about 22% seen once. Sequenced sample: blood. Receptors were obtained from a woman in her 70s with Graves' ophthalmopathy.

V and J are TRBV19 and TRBJ2-1, with 10 bases matching TRBD2. V gave up 5 bases and J gave up 11 bases; unmatched junction bases: 15. The CDR3 loop spans 16 amino acids. The V gene's germline CDR1 is LNHDA and CDR2 SQIVND (reference sequence). For the CDR3, the DNA is TGTGCCAGTAGTCAACTAGCGGGATCTGTTCTGGGGAAGCAGTTCTTC. Translated, it gives CASSQLAGSVLGKQFF.

The table lists this clonotype with a few counts. The rearrangement uses TRBV7-3 and TRBJ2-1; 8 nucleotides agree with TRBD2. This CDR3 has 16 residues. The junction had 10 bases not matched to a gene; V was cut back by 2 bases and J by 7 bases. Germline V gene data show CDR1 as SGHTA and CDR2 as FQGTGA. Here the CDR3 DNA reads TGTGCCAGCAGCTTACTCGGGACTAGTTACAGTAATGAGCAGTTCTTC. Its protein product is CASSLLGTSYSNEQFF.

This clonotype was detected only a few times. The chain has TRBV7-9 and TRBJ2-5, with a possible D match to TRBD1 (7 bases). Germline V gene data show CDR1 as SEHNR and CDR2 as FQNEAQ (reference sequence). Trimming shortened V by 5 bases and J by 4 bases, and 14 bases separated the two germline ends. This CDR3 is built from 14 residues. The DNA for the CDR3 is TGTGCCAGCAGCCTGAGACAGGGAGGAGAGACCCAGTACTTC. Its translation: CASSLRQGGETQYF.

This clonotype was observed at least ten times. The V and J genes are TRBV28 and TRBJ2-3; possibly TRBD2 for D (6 bases). Trimming took off 5 bases at V and 1 base at J, with 13 bases between the two ends. The CDR3 sequence is 15 residues long. CDR1 is MDHEN and CDR2 is SYDVKM in the germline V gene. This CDR3 is CASSRTTVGTDTQYF. The CDR3 bases are TGTGCCAGCAGTCGGACTACCGTGGGCACAGATACGCAGTATTTT.

This clonotype has a handful of counts. The chain combines TRBV7-9 with TRBJ2-2, with 7 bases matching TRBD1. The CDR3 spans 16 residues. V was clipped by 4 bases and J by 1 base; unmatched bases: 6. The germline gives CDR1 SEHNR, CDR2 FQNEAQ (reference sequence). The CDR3 bases are TGTGCCAGCAGCTCCAGTAGGGGGCTGAACACCGGGGAGCTGTTTTTT. This gives the protein CASSSSRGLNTGELFF.

As DNA, the CDR3 is TGTGCCAGCAGTTTGCTAGGGACAAGGAATGAGCAGTTCTTC. Its protein product is CASSLLGTRNEQFF. J is TRBJ2-1 and V is TRBV13; D is possibly TRBD1 (6 bases). The germline V gene has CDR1 PRHDT and CDR2 FYEKMQ (reference sequence). The length of the CDR3 is 14 residues. The ends were cut back, 6 bases at V and 7 bases at J, with 16 bases in the middle.

This clonotype was seen many times. The chain employs TRBV19 and TRBJ2-7, with 8 positions matching TRBD2. Germline-derived CDR1 and CDR2 are LNHDA and SQIVND (reference sequence). The V gene end was trimmed by 6 bases and the J gene end by 1 base; junction bases not matched to a gene: 5. The CDR3 loop spans 14 amino acids. The CDR3 DNA is TGTGCCAGTAGAAGGAGCGGGAGTTCCTACGAGCAGTACTTC. Translated: CASRRSGSSYEQYF.

V gene TRBV6-2 or TRBV6-3 combines with J gene TRBJ2-3; 8 positions agree with TRBD2. This CDR3 comprises 17 residues. V shed 5 bases and J 6 bases; nucleotides not matched to a gene: 16. CDR1 MNHEY and CDR2 SVGEGT come from the germline V gene. The CDR3 loop is CASSPVSGGRDLDTQYF. The DNA for the CDR3 is TGTGCCAGCAGTCCCGTTTCGGGAGGGCGGGATCTGGATACGCAGTATTTT.

This clonotype was seen repeatedly, ten times or more. The chain links TRBV2 to TRBJ1-3, with D unclear. The V gene's germline CDR1 is SNHLY and CDR2 FYNNEI. With 5 bases removed from V and 5 bases from J, the gap between germline ends came to 16 bases. The CDR3 has 15 residues. Here the CDR3 reads CASSLQGPRRNTIYF. The DNA for the CDR3 is TGTGCCAGCAGTTTGCAAGGCCCAAGAAGAAACACCATATATTTT.

CDR3 DNA sequence: TGTGCCTGGAGTTTCATGGGACCACGGGAGACCCAGTACTTC. This codes for CAWSFMGPRETQYF. The V gene is TRBV30, the J gene TRBJ2-5; possibly TRBD1 or TRBD2 for D (5 bases each). Trimming shortened V by 2 bases and J by 5 bases, and 15 bases separated the two germline ends. Germline CDR1 reads GTSNPN; CDR2 reads SVGIG (reference sequence). This CDR3 comprises 14 residues.

This clonotype was found many times. The chain employs TRBV5-1 and TRBJ2-1; 8 bases line up with TRBD2. The germline V gene has CDR1 SGHRS and CDR2 YFSETQ. After removal of 7 bases from V and 9 bases from J, the junction contained 9 bases not matched to a gene. This CDR3 comprises 13 residues. CDR3 sequence: CASGAGGRGEQFF. Written as DNA, the CDR3 is TGCGCCAGCGGCGCGGGAGGACGCGGTGAGCAGTTCTTC.

This clonotype came up many times. The chain links TRBV12-3 or TRBV12-4 to TRBJ2-5; D remains unclear. The CDR3 consists of 13 residues. V shed 2 bases and J shed 7 bases, with 11 bases lying between them. CDR3 nucleotide sequence: TGTGCCAGCAGTTTAACCGCCGTCGGGACCCAGTACTTC. Its translation: CASSLTAVGTQYF.

The chain carries TRBV27 and TRBJ1-2; the match to TRBD1 covers 9 bases. This CDR3 has 15 amino acids. J was trimmed by 5 bases and V by 6 bases; bases with no gene match: 10. CDR1 is MNHEY, CDR2 SMNVEV, per germline (reference sequence). CDR3 bases: TGTGCCAGCAGGGCCTCGGGACAGGGACTATATGGCTACACCTTC. This translates into CASRASGQGLYGYTF.

A few counts support this clonotype. This chain joins TRBV20-1 and TRBJ1-2, with 7 bases lining up with TRBD1. CDR3 length: 16 amino acids. CDR1 is DFQATT and CDR2 is SNEGSKA in the germline V gene (reference sequence). Germline trimming cut 5 bases from V and 0 bases from J; bases unmatched to any gene: 12. CDR3 coding DNA: TGCAGTGCTCCTGACAGGGCGCGCGGGGCTAACTATGGCTACACCTTC. This gives the protein CSAPDRARGANYGYTF.

The V gene is TRBV2, the J gene TRBJ2-6, with 14 bases fitting TRBD2. CDR3 length: 17 amino acids. Trimming cost V 7 bases and J 4 bases; bases outside gene matches: 6. Germline loops: CDR1 SNHLY, CDR2 FYNNEI. CDR3 sequence reads: CASKGLAGDPGANVLTF. For the CDR3, the DNA is TGTGCCAGCAAGGGACTAGCGGGAGACCCCGGGGCCAACGTCCTGACTTTC.

This clonotype occurred many times. The V gene is TRBV28, the J gene TRBJ2-7; D is possibly TRBD1 (7 bases). The CDR3 is 17 amino acids. Trimming took 7 bases from V and 2 from J, leaving 24 bases between them. Germline CDR1 is MDHEN and CDR2 is SYDVKM. The CDR3 sequence is CASTATGRWREAYEQYF. CDR3 DNA: TGTGCCAGCACCGCGACAGGGAGATGGCGGGAAGCCTACGAGCAGTACTTC.

This clonotype was counted at least ten times. The CDR3 sequence is CASTTGQGYEQYF. The CDR3 DNA is TGTGCCAGCACCACGGGACAGGGGTACGAGCAGTACTTC. The chain combines TRBV6-1 with TRBJ2-7, with 10 bases lining up with TRBD1. Germline V gene data show CDR1 as MNHNS and CDR2 as SASEGT. The CDR3 totals 13 residues. J was trimmed by 4 bases and V by 7 bases; bases with no gene match: 4.

J is TRBJ1-2 and V is TRBV4-3, with 7 bases identical to TRBD1. J lost 2 bases, V lost 2 bases, and 2 bases had no gene match. From germline, CDR1 is LGHNA and CDR2 YSLEER. This CDR3 spans 14 amino acids. CDR3 sequence (DNA): TGCGCCAGCAGCCAATCGACAGGGAACTATGGCTACACCTTC. Its translation is CASSQSTGNYGYTF.

The genes are TRBV5-1 and TRBJ2-1; tentative D call: TRBD1 (5 bases). The ends were cut back, 1 base at V and 6 bases at J, with 20 bases in the middle. The CDR3 runs 17 residues. Germline lookup yields CDR1 SGHRS and CDR2 YFSETQ. CDR3 loop: CASSLLQGGLGVNEQFF. The CDR3 DNA sequence: TGCGCCAGCAGCTTGCTTCAGGGCGGTCTAGGAGTCAATGAGCAGTTCTTC.

The chain employs TRBV19 and TRBJ2-5; a possible D gene is TRBD1 (5 bases). V dropped 2 bases and J dropped 5 bases, with 9 bases sitting between them. The germline V gene has CDR1 LNHDA and CDR2 SQIVND (reference sequence). The CDR3 covers 13 residues. The CDR3 here is CASSIRGSETQYF. CDR3 in DNA: TGTGCCAGTAGTATAAGGGGTAGCGAGACCCAGTACTTC.

This clonotype has more than one count but fewer than ten. This chain connects TRBV10-3 to TRBJ2-2, with a tentative D call TRBD1 (7 bases). The V and J ends lost 2 bases and 11 bases respectively, with 18 bases between them. Germline CDR1 is ENHRY and CDR2 is SYGVKD. The CDR3 has 15 amino acids. The CDR3 sequence is CAISENLLGGGELFF. The CDR3 DNA follows: TGTGCCATCAGTGAGAATCTGTTAGGAGGGGGCGAGCTGTTTTTT.

This sequence joins TRBV6-2 or TRBV6-3 and TRBJ2-3; 9 bases map to TRBD2. Germline trimming cut 7 bases from V and 10 bases from J; bases unmatched to any gene: 15. Germline-derived CDR1 and CDR2 are MNHEY and SVGEGT. The CDR3 has 15 amino acids. In DNA, the CDR3 is TGTGCCAGCACCGGGCGGGAGGGCCGCTTTACGGCGCAGTATTTT. Encoded protein: CASTGREGRFTAQYF.

This clonotype has a handful of counts. V is TRBV7-9 and J is TRBJ1-5; D unresolved. V was trimmed by 3 bases and J by 0 bases, leaving 6 bases between them. This CDR3 contains 14 residues. CDR1 is SEHNR and CDR2 is FQNEAQ in the germline V gene (reference sequence). CDR3 nucleotides: TGTGCCAGCAGCTTGGACGTTAGCAATCAGCCCCAGCATTTT. As protein: CASSLDVSNQPQHF.

This clonotype was seen ten or more times. V usage is TRBV6-1 and J usage is TRBJ1-1; D uncertain. CDR1 and CDR2 (germline): MNHNS, SASEGT. The ends were cut back, 8 bases at V and 1 base at J, with 8 bases in the middle. This CDR3 spans 12 amino acids. The CDR3 nucleotides read TGTGCCAGCTTGGATTCGAACACTGAAGCTTTCTTT. Protein: CASLDSNTEAFF.

This clonotype was detected only a few times. The V gene is TRBV28, the J gene TRBJ2-7, with TRBD1 matching 7 bases. The CDR3 consists of 13 residues. The V segment lost 8 bases and the J segment 3 bases; nucleotides outside the gene matches: 7. Germline values: CDR1 MDHEN, CDR2 SYDVKM. CDR3 loop: CASARTGSYEQYF. DNA of the CDR3: TGTGCCAGCGCCCGGACAGGCAGCTACGAGCAGTACTTC.

This clonotype was seen a handful of times. V usage is TRBV27 and J usage is TRBJ2-4, with TRBD2 matching 13 bases. Germline CDR1 is MNHEY and CDR2 is SMNVEV (reference sequence). The ends lost 6 bases at V and 6 bases at J; junction bases unmatched: 8. CDR3 size: 16 residues. The CDR3 nucleotides read TGTGCCAGCAGAGCCCGGACTAGCGGGAGTGGAAACATTCAGTACTTC. Translated: CASRARTSGSGNIQYF.

This chain joins TRBV6-1 and TRBJ2-1; 10 bases map to TRBD2. The CDR3 length is 14 residues. CDR1 and CDR2 from the germline V gene are MNHNS and SASEGT. The V gene end was trimmed by 6 bases and the J gene end by 6 bases; junction bases not matched to a gene: 5. The CDR3: CASRPGLAINEQFF. CDR3 bases: TGTGCCAGCAGACCGGGACTAGCGATCAATGAGCAGTTCTTC.

In this sample, this clonotype turned up a few times. The rearrangement joins TRBV30 to TRBJ1-2; D is unresolved. This CDR3 contains 13 residues. Germline CDR1 is GTSNPN and CDR2 is SVGIG (reference sequence). Trimming stripped 4 bases from V and 4 bases from J, with 13 bases between. CDR3 loop: CAWTAEQFYGYTF. The CDR3 DNA sequence: TGTGCCTGGACGGCAGAGCAGTTCTATGGCTACACCTTC.

In its sample, this clonotype was seen many times. The gene calls are TRBV14 and TRBJ2-4, with D unclear. The CDR3 is made up of 11 amino acids. V lost 2 bases and J 5 bases, leaving 1 base between the germline ends. The germline V gene has CDR1 SGHDN and CDR2 FVKESK. The CDR3 region is CASSQQNIQYF. CDR3 coding DNA: TGTGCCAGCAGCCAACAAAACATTCAGTACTTC.